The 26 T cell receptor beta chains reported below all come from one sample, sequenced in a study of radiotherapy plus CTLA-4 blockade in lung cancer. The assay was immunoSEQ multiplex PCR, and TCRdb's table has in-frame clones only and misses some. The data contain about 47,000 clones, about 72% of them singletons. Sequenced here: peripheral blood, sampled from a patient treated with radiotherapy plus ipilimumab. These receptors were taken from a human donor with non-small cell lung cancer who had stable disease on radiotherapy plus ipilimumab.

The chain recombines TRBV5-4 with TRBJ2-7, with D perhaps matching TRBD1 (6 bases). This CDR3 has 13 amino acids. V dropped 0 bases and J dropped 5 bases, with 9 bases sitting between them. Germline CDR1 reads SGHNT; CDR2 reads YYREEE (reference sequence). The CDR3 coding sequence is TGTGCCAGCAGCTTGGACAGGGACCACGAGCAGTACTTC. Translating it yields CASSLDRDHEQYF.

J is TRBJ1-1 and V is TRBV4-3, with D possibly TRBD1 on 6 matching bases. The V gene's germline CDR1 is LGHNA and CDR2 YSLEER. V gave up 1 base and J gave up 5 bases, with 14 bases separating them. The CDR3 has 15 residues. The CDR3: CASSQGGGGGTEAFF. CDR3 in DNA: TGCGCCAGCAGCCAAGGAGGGGGGGGAGGGACTGAAGCTTTCTTT.

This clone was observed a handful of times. The CDR3 sequence is CASSSRWENTEAFF. CDR3 in DNA: TGTGCCAGCAGCTCGCGGTGGGAGAACACTGAAGCTTTCTTT. The V call is TRBV11-2, the J call TRBJ1-1; D gene uncertain. CDR3 length equals 14 residues. The V end lost 4 bases, the J end lost 1 base, and 10 bases lay between the germline ends. Germline assignment: CDR1 SGHAT and CDR2 FQNNGV.

CDR3 in amino acids: CASSPGTEKNIQYF. DNA of the CDR3: TGTGCCAGCAGCCCCGGGACAGAAAAAAACATTCAGTACTTC. The chain employs TRBV7-9 and TRBJ2-4, with 7 bases aligning to TRBD1. This CDR3 is built from 14 residues. V gave up 5 bases and J gave up 4 bases; unmatched junction bases: 5. Germline assignment: CDR1 SEHNR and CDR2 FQNEAQ (reference sequence). Based on the CDR3 plus reference TRBV7-9 and TRBJ2-4, the full variable domain is DTGVSQNPRHKITKRGQNVTFRCDPISEHNRLYWYRQTLGQGPEFLTYFQNEAQLEKSRLLSDRFSAERPKGSFSTLEIQRTEQGDSAMYLCASSPGTEKNIQYFGAGTRLSVL.

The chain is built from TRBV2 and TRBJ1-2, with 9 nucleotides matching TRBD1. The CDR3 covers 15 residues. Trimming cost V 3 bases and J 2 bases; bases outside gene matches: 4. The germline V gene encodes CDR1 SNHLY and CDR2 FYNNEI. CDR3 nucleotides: TGTGCCAGCAGTGATTGGGACAGGGAGAACTATGGCTACACCTTC. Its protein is CASSDWDRENYGYTF.

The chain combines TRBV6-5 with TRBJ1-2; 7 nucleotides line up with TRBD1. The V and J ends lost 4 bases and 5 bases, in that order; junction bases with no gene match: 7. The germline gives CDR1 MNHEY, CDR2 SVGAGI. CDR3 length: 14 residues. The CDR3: CASSSRTGGYGYTF. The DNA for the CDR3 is TGTGCCAGCAGTTCCCGGACAGGCGGGTATGGCTACACCTTC.

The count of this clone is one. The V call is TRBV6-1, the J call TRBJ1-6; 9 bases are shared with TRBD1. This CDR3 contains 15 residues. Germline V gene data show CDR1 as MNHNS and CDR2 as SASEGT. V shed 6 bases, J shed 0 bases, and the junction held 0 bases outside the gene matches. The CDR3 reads CASRGQGSYNSPLHF. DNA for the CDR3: TGTGCCAGCAGGGGACAGGGCTCCTATAATTCACCCCTCCACTTT.

The CDR3 here is CASSFQQGNQPQHF. CDR3 bases: TGTGCCAGTAGTTTCCAACAGGGCAATCAGCCCCAGCATTTT. V usage is TRBV19 and J usage is TRBJ1-5; D may be TRBD1 (5 bases). Germline V CDR1 and CDR2: LNHDA, SQIVND (reference sequence). This CDR3 spans 14 amino acids. The germline V and J ends were trimmed by 5 bases and 2 bases, with 10 bases remaining between them.

This chain's CDR3 is CASSDRGREKLFF. CDR3 DNA sequence: TGTGCCAGCAGTGACAGGGGGCGTGAAAAACTGTTTTTT. The rearrangement joins TRBV6-1 to TRBJ1-4; 8 bases fit TRBD1. Germline CDR1 is MNHNS and CDR2 is SASEGT. The CDR3 totals 13 residues. V lost 3 bases to trimming and J lost 7 bases; unmatched junction nucleotides: 1.

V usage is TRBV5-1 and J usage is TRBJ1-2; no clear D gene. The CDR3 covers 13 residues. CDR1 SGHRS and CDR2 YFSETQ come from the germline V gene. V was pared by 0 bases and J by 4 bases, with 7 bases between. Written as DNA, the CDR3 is TGCGCCAGCAGCTTGGACGGATTCTATGGCTACACCTTC. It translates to CASSLDGFYGYTF.

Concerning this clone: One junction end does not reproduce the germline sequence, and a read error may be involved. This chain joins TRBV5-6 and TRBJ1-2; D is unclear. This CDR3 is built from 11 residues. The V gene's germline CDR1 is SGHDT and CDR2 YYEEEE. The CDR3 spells CASSLSWGLSF. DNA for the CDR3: TGTGCCAGCAGCTTGTCATGGGGTCTTTCCTTC.

The CDR3 spells CASRPWMGISPLHF. The DNA for the CDR3 is TGTGCCAGCAGGCCCTGGATGGGAATTTCACCCCTCCACTTT. The chain uses TRBV28 and TRBJ1-6, with D hard to call. Germline lookup yields CDR1 MDHEN and CDR2 SYDVKM. This CDR3 is 14 amino acids long. V was clipped by 6 bases and J by 9 bases, with 15 bases between them.

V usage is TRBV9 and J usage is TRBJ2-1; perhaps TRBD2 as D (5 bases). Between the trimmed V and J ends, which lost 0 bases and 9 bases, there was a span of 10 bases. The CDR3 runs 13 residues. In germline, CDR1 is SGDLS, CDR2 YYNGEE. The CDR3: CASSVGLAGEQFF. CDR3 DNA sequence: TGTGCCAGCAGCGTAGGGCTAGCAGGTGAGCAGTTCTTC. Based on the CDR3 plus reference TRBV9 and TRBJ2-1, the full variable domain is DSGVTQTPKHLITATGQRVTLRCSPRSGDLSVYWYQQSLDQGLQFLIQYYNGEERAKGNILERFSAQQFPDLHSELNLSSLELGDSALYFCASSVGLAGEQFFGPGTRLTVL.

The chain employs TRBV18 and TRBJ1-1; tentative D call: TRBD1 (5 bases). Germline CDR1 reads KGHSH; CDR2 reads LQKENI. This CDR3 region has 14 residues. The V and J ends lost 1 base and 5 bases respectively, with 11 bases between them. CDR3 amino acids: CASSPREGMTEAFF. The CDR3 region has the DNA TGTGCCAGCTCACCACGAGAGGGGATGACTGAAGCTTTCTTT.

CDR3 sequence (DNA): TGTGCCTGGAGTAGTATGTCCGGAAACACCATATATTTT. Translation gives CAWSSMSGNTIYF. This chain connects TRBV30 to TRBJ1-3; D is ambiguous. This CDR3 contains 13 residues. Trimming took off 2 bases at V and 4 bases at J, with 9 bases between the two ends. Germline V lookup: CDR1 GTSNPN, CDR2 SVGIG (reference sequence). Supplemented by reference TRBV30 and TRBJ1-3, the full variable domain reads SQTIHQWPATLVQPVGSPLSLECTVEGTSNPNLYWYRQAAGRGLQLLFYSVGIGQISSEVPQNLSASRPQDRQFILSSKKLLLSDSGFYLCAWSSMSGNTIYFGEGSWLTVV.

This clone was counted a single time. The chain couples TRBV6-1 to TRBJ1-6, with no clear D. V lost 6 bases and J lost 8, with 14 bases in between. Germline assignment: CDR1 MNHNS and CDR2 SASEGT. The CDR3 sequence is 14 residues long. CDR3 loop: CASRYRREDSPLHF. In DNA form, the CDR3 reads TGTGCCAGCAGATATCGGCGGGAGGATTCACCCCTCCACTTT.

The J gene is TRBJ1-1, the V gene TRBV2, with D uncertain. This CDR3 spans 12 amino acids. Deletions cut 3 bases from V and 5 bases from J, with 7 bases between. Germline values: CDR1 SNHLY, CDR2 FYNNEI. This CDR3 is CASSERRTEAFF. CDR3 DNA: TGTGCCAGCAGTGAGCGGAGGACTGAAGCTTTCTTT.

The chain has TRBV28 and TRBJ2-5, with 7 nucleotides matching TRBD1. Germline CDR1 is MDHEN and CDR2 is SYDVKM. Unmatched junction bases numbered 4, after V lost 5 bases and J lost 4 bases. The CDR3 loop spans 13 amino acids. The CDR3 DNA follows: TGTGCCAGCAGTACGACAGGGCCAGAGACCCAGTACTTC. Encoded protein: CASSTTGPETQYF.

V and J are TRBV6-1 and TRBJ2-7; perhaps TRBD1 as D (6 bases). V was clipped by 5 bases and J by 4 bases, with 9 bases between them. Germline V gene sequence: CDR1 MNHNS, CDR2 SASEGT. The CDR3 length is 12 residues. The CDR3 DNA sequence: TGTGCCAGCAGTTCGCAGGGGTACGAGCAGTACTTC. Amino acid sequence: CASSSQGYEQYF.

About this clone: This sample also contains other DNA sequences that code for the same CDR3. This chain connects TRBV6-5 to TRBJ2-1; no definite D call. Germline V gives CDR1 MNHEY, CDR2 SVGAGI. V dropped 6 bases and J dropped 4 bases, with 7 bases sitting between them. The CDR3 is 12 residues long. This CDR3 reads CASRGEYNEQFF. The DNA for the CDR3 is TGTGCCAGCAGAGGAGAGTACAATGAGCAGTTCTTC.

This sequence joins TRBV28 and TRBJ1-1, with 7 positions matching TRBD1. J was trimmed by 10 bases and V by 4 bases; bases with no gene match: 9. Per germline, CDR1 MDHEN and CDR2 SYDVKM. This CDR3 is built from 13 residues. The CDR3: CASSSQGVGSAFF. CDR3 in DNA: TGTGCCAGCAGTTCCCAGGGGGTTGGGTCAGCTTTCTTT.

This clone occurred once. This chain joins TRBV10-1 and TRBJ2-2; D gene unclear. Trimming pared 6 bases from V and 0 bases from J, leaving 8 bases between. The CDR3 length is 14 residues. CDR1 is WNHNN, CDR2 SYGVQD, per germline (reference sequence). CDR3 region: CASRVAPNTGELFF. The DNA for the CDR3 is TGCGCCAGCAGAGTCGCCCCGAACACCGGGGAGCTGTTTTTT.

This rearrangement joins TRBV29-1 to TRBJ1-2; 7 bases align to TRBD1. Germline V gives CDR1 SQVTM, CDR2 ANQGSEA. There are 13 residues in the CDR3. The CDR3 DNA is TGCAGTATACAGGGGATGTTCTCCCATGGCTACACCTTC. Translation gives CSIQGMFSHGYTF.

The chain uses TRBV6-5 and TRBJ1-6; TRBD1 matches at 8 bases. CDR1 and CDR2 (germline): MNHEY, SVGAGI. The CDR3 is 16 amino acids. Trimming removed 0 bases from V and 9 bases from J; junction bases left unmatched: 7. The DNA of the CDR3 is TGTGCCAGCAGTTACTCATTGGACAGGGAGTTTTCACCCCTCCACTTT. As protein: CASSYSLDREFSPLHF.

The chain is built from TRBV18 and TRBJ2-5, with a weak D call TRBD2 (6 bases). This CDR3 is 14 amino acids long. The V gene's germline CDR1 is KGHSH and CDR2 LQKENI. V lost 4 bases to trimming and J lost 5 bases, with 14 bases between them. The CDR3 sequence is CASSRLGGSETQYF. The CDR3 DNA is TGTGCCAGCTCACGGCTGGGGGGATCGGAGACCCAGTACTTC.

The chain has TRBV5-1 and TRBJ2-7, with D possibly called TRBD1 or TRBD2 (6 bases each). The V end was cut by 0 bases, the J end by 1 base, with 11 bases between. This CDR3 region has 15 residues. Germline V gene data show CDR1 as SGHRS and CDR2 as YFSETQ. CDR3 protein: CASSLGGAASYEQYV. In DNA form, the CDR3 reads TGCGCCAGCAGCTTGGGGGGGGCGGCGTCCTACGAGCAGTACGTC.